These 25 T cell receptor beta chains share one sample of origin, sequenced in a study of CD8 T cells in ankylosing spondylitis. MiXCR, applied by TCRdb to the 5' RACE reads, yields one record per CDR3 protein. The sample consists of about 240,000 distinct CDR3 sequences, approximately 9% of them appearing once. Sequenced sample: blood, either unsorted or a sorted T cell fraction (not recorded which). The receptors were gathered from a male donor with ankylosing spondylitis or in good health (not recorded which).

This chain uses TRBV5-1 with TRBJ2-1; 12 bases match TRBD2. V dropped 6 bases and J dropped 4; count of bases not matched to a gene: 14. This CDR3 has 18 amino acids. The V gene's germline CDR1 is SGHRS and CDR2 YFSETQ. The CDR3 sequence: CASTRMTSGGPQYNEQFF. The CDR3 DNA is TGCGCCAGCACACGGATGACTAGCGGGGGACCGCAATACAATGAGCAGTTCTTC.

This clonotype was seen only a few times. The chain has TRBV29-1 and TRBJ2-6; D call uncertain. CDR1 SQVTM and CDR2 ANQGSEA come from the germline V gene. This CDR3 spans 12 amino acids. V lost 3 bases and J 4 bases, leaving 4 bases between the germline ends. CDR3 sequence: CSVDRGANVLTF. CDR3 bases: TGCAGCGTTGATAGGGGGGCCAACGTCCTGACTTTC.

In this sample, this clonotype turned up many times. This sequence joins TRBV3-1 and TRBJ2-3; D call uncertain. Germline V gene lookup returns CDR1 LGHDT and CDR2 YNNKEL (reference sequence). The germline V and J ends were trimmed by 2 bases and 6 bases, with 3 bases remaining between them. This CDR3 has 11 residues. CDR3 sequence: CASSQLDTQYF. In DNA form, the CDR3 reads TGTGCCAGCAGCCAATTGGATACGCAGTATTTT.

This clonotype has at least ten counts. This chain links TRBV25-1 with TRBJ1-1; D is unclear. Per the germline V gene, CDR1 is MGHDK and CDR2 is SYGVNS. The CDR3 totals 14 residues. The V gene lost 5 bases and the J gene lost 2 bases, with 12 bases spanning the gap. CDR3 DNA sequence: TGTGCCAGCAGTACTCGGATCCAAAACACTGAAGCTTTCTTT. This gives the protein CASSTRIQNTEAFF.

Ten or more counts support this clonotype. V gene TRBV4-3 combines with J gene TRBJ1-4; D gene uncertain. Germline V gene data show CDR1 as LGHNA and CDR2 as YSLEER. Trimming pared 0 bases from V and 8 bases from J, leaving 16 bases between. The CDR3 consists of 16 residues. The CDR3 loop reads CASSQDTFGAREKLFF. CDR3 coding DNA: TGCGCCAGCAGCCAAGATACATTCGGCGCGAGAGAAAAACTGTTTTTT.

This clonotype was detected ten times or more. V gene TRBV5-5 combines with J gene TRBJ1-1; D is unresolved. The CDR3 has 14 residues. The germline gives CDR1 SGHKS, CDR2 YYEKEE (reference sequence). Trimming stripped 4 bases from V and 0 bases from J, with 10 bases between. CDR3: CASSPRPMNTEAFF. The CDR3 nucleotides are TGTGCCAGCAGCCCCAGACCCATGAACACTGAAGCTTTCTTT.

Many counts were recorded for this clonotype. The chain uses TRBV30 and TRBJ1-2; D is undetermined. This CDR3 spans 12 amino acids. The V gene lost 2 bases and the J gene lost 4 bases, with 8 bases spanning the gap. Germline V gene data show CDR1 as GTSNPN and CDR2 as SVGIG (reference sequence). CDR3 in amino acids: CAWSRGSYGYTF. In DNA form, the CDR3 reads TGTGCCTGGAGTCGAGGGAGCTATGGCTACACCTTC.

In its sample, this clonotype was seen a few times. The chain employs TRBV18 and TRBJ1-1; a possible D gene is TRBD1 (5 bases). Germline V gene lookup returns CDR1 KGHSH and CDR2 LQKENI. There are 14 residues in the CDR3. V lost 1 base and J 6 bases, leaving 12 bases between the germline ends. The CDR3 DNA follows: TGTGCCAGCTCACCACGGGGCCTTTGGGCTGAAGCTTTCTTT. Encoded protein: CASSPRGLWAEAFF.

This clonotype was observed many times. The genes are TRBV6-2 or TRBV6-3 and TRBJ1-1; D call uncertain. The CDR3 is 12 amino acids. V was trimmed by 6 bases and J by 7 bases, leaving 12 bases between them. Germline CDR1 MNHEY, CDR2 SVGEGT. The CDR3 sequence is CASRDPTLEAFF. CDR3 nucleotides: TGTGCCAGCAGAGACCCGACGCTTGAAGCTTTCTTT.

This clonotype appeared a few times. V and J are TRBV11-2 and TRBJ1-1; D is unclear. V was clipped by 0 bases and J by 3 bases, with 11 bases between them. In germline, CDR1 is SGHAT, CDR2 FQNNGV. This CDR3 contains 15 residues. The CDR3 DNA is TGTGCCAGCAGCTTAGACTCACGAGGGTACACTGAAGCTTTCTTT. It encodes CASSLDSRGYTEAFF.

This clonotype occurred many times. The gene calls are TRBV20-1 and TRBJ2-1; D is ambiguous. The CDR3 runs to 11 residues. Germline CDR1 reads DFQATT; CDR2 reads SNEGSKA (reference sequence). V was shortened by 6 bases and J by 10 bases, with 13 bases between the two germline ends. CDR3 region: CSASTAPEQFF. As DNA, the CDR3 is TGCAGTGCGTCGACTGCTCCAGAGCAGTTCTTC.

This sequence joins TRBV29-1 and TRBJ2-7; D uncertain. Trimming took 4 bases from V and 0 from J, leaving 10 bases between them. The CDR3 is made up of 13 amino acids. CDR1 and CDR2 (germline): SQVTM, ANQGSEA. In nucleotides, the CDR3 is TGCAGCGTTGCCACTATATACTCCTACGAGCAGTACTTC. It specifies CSVATIYSYEQYF.

This clonotype has at least ten counts. CDR3 sequence reads: CASSVGQGSTDTQYF. CDR3 sequence (DNA): TGTGCCAGCAGCGTAGGTCAGGGCAGCACAGATACGCAGTATTTT. J is TRBJ2-3 and V is TRBV9, with a tentative D call TRBD1 (5 bases). Deletions cut 0 bases from V and 0 bases from J, with 8 bases between. The CDR3 contains 15 residues. The germline gives CDR1 SGDLS, CDR2 YYNGEE.

This clonotype has at least ten counts. This chain links TRBV12-3 or TRBV12-4 with TRBJ2-7; 9 nucleotides match TRBD1. The CDR3 consists of 12 residues. The ends lost 5 bases at V and 9 bases at J; junction bases unmatched: 5. The CDR3: CASSIGQGRQYF. The CDR3 bases are TGTGCCAGCAGTATCGGACAGGGGAGGCAGTACTTC.

The J gene is TRBJ2-1, the V gene TRBV4-3; perhaps TRBD2 as D (7 bases). The V end was cut by 1 base, the J end by 8 bases, with 18 bases between. This CDR3 spans 16 amino acids. Germline CDR1 reads LGHNA; CDR2 reads YSLEER. The CDR3 protein is CASSQVGIGGVDEQFF. In nucleotides, the CDR3 is TGCGCCAGCAGCCAAGTAGGCATAGGGGGGGTCGATGAGCAGTTCTTC.

This clonotype was recorded only once. The chain carries TRBV5-1 and TRBJ2-5; D gene ambiguous. The CDR3 has 16 residues. Germline V gene lookup returns CDR1 SGHRS and CDR2 YFSETQ. With 0 bases removed from V and 5 bases from J, the gap between germline ends came to 17 bases. CDR3 in amino acids: CASSLGWMQVHETQYF. The CDR3 region has the DNA TGCGCCAGCAGCTTGGGGTGGATGCAAGTCCACGAGACCCAGTACTTC.

This clonotype appeared many times. The chain uses TRBV20-1 and TRBJ2-5; maybe TRBD2 (5 bases). The length of the CDR3 is 13 residues. V lost 6 bases, J lost 7 bases, and 18 bases lay in between. Germline values: CDR1 DFQATT, CDR2 SNEGSKA (reference sequence). CDR3 bases: TGCAGTGCCGTGTTGGGGTCCGGGGTGACCCAGTACTTC. Its translation: CSAVLGSGVTQYF.

The rearrangement uses TRBV29-1 and TRBJ2-7; D might be TRBD2 (5 bases). CDR1 SQVTM and CDR2 ANQGSEA come from the germline V gene. V shed 7 bases and J shed 4 bases, with 20 bases lying between them. The CDR3 has 14 residues. CDR3 in amino acids: CSAGVGSVTYEQYF. The CDR3 region has the DNA TGCAGCGCCGGGGTCGGCAGTGTCACGTACGAGCAGTACTTC.

This clonotype showed up many times. The chain couples TRBV5-5 to TRBJ2-5, with TRBD2 matching over 8 bases. Germline lookup yields CDR1 SGHKS and CDR2 YYEKEE (reference sequence). The CDR3 extends over 15 amino acids. V shed 1 base, J shed 1 base, and the junction held 3 bases outside the gene matches. The CDR3 protein is CASSLRGGPQETQYF. The CDR3 nucleotides read TGTGCCAGCAGCTTGCGCGGGGGGCCCCAAGAGACCCAGTACTTC.

This clonotype was detected ten times or more. This chain links TRBV11-2 with TRBJ2-1; the D is unclear. Germline V CDR1 and CDR2: SGHAT, FQNNGV. CDR3 size: 14 residues. V was cut by 2 bases and J by 9 bases, with 14 bases left in between. The CDR3 loop reads CASSLNPSSSEQFF. CDR3 in DNA: TGTGCCAGCAGCTTAAATCCTAGTAGCTCTGAGCAGTTCTTC.

Many counts were recorded for this clonotype. The V gene is TRBV12-3 or TRBV12-4, the J gene TRBJ2-1, with D unresolved. V was clipped by 2 bases and J by 10 bases, with 15 bases between them. There are 14 residues in the CDR3. The DNA for the CDR3 is TGTGCCAGCAGTTTAAGTACACCTCTAATCGAGCAGTTCTTC. This codes for CASSLSTPLIEQFF.

This clonotype was detected many times. The chain employs TRBV7-3 and TRBJ2-7; TRBD1 aligns across 7 bases. Germline trimming cut 5 bases from V and 6 bases from J; bases unmatched to any gene: 7. The CDR3 runs 13 residues. CDR1 SGHTA and CDR2 FQGTGA come from the germline V gene. The CDR3 nucleotides are TGTGCCAGCAGCAAGGACAGGTTCGGCGAGCAGTACTTC. It encodes CASSKDRFGEQYF.

This clonotype came up many times. The chain has TRBV4-3 and TRBJ2-3; 12 nucleotides agree with TRBD2. The V segment lost 1 base and the J segment 2 bases; nucleotides outside the gene matches: 4. The CDR3 loop spans 17 amino acids. Per germline, CDR1 LGHNA and CDR2 YSLEER. The CDR3, as DNA: TGCGCCAGCAGCCAAGGGGCTAGCGGGGGGGCCACAGATACGCAGTATTTT. Its protein product is CASSQGASGGATDTQYF.

This clonotype was seen ten or more times. The genes are TRBV7-2 and TRBJ1-5; D gene ambiguous. The CDR3 has 14 residues. Germline V gene data show CDR1 as SGHTA and CDR2 as FQGNSA. Trimming pared 5 bases from V and 7 bases from J, leaving 15 bases between. CDR3 sequence reads: CASSLSLTEQPQHF. CDR3 DNA sequence: TGTGCCAGCAGCCTAAGTTTAACTGAGCAGCCCCAGCATTTT.

This clonotype occurred many times. The chain has TRBV20-1 and TRBJ2-1; 9 bases align to TRBD1. CDR1 is DFQATT, CDR2 SNEGSKA, per germline (reference sequence). Germline trimming cut 1 base from V and 8 bases from J; bases unmatched to any gene: 12. CDR3 length equals 16 residues. CDR3 loop: CSARGGTGRGKDEQFF. DNA for the CDR3: TGCAGTGCTAGAGGGGGGACAGGGAGGGGTAAGGATGAGCAGTTCTTC.